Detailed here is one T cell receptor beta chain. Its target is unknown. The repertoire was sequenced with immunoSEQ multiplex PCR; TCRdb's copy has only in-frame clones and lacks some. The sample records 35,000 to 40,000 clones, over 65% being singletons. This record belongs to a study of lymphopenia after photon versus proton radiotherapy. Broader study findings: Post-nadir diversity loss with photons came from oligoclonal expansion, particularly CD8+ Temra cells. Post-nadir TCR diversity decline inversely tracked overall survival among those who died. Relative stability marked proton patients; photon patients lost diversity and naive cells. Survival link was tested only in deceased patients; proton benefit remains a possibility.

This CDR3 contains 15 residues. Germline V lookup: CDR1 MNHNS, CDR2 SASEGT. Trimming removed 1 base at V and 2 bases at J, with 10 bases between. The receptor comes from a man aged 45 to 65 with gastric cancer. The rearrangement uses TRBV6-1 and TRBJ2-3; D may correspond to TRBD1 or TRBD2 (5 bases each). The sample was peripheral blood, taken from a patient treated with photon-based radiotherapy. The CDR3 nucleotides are TGTGCCAGCAGTGAAGGGGGCGGGTCCACAGATACGCAGTATTTT. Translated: CASSEGGGSTDTQYF.